This TCR beta chain was captured by sequencing in a study of T cells in Graves' hyperthyroidism and ophthalmopathy. CDR1 LGHDT and CDR2 YNNKEL come from the germline V gene (reference sequence). The ends were cut back, 6 bases at V and 5 bases at J, with 11 bases in the middle. The CDR3 loop spans 13 amino acids. Concerning this clonotype itself: A read error may explain this, as a much larger clone is one base away.

RNA transcripts served as the template for amplifying TCR beta CDR3 regions. The TCR CDR3 first-round RT-PCR relied on the HTBI primer set. TCRdb re-called the multiplex PCR reads through MiXCR, storing one row per CDR3 protein. This table holds fewer than 900,000 distinct CDR3 sequences, roughly 20% found once. Sequencing was carried out using blood. This sequence was found in a woman aged 50 to 65 with Graves' hyperthyroidism that later progressed to Graves' ophthalmopathy. The J gene is TRBJ1-5, the V gene TRBV3-1; D perhaps matches TRBD1 (6 bases). CDR3 nucleotide sequence: TGTGCCAGCAGTTTCTACAGGGATCAGCCCCAGCATTTT. Translated: CASSFYRDQPQHF.